Each of the 14 T cell receptor beta chains below was sequenced from the same sample in a study of monozygotic twins with cystic fibrosis. Using immunoSEQ multiplex PCR, the repertoire was profiled, and TCRdb retains in-frame clones only, with some absent. The sample gives approximately 25,000 clones, 85% to 95% of which show up once; under 0.3% is in the top ten. The sequencing sample was made of blood. The source is a girl between 2 and 10 years old with cystic fibrosis.

The chain links TRBV13 to TRBJ1-3, with a weak D call TRBD1 (6 bases). CDR1 is PRHDT and CDR2 is FYEKMQ in the germline V gene (reference sequence). Trimming took 5 bases from V and 0 from J, leaving 11 bases between them. The CDR3 sequence is 15 residues long. The CDR3 sequence is CASSHGTSSGNTIYF. The CDR3 DNA reads TGTGCCAGCAGCCATGGGACATCCTCTGGAAACACCATATATTTT.

The rearrangement joins TRBV4-3 to TRBJ1-3; TRBD1 might be the D (5 bases). Trimming took off 2 bases at V and 1 base at J, with 15 bases between the two ends. The germline V gene has CDR1 LGHNA and CDR2 YSLEER. The CDR3 runs 17 residues. This chain's CDR3 is CASSQSAGSGSGNTIYF. CDR3 coding DNA: TGCGCCAGCAGCCAATCGGCGGGATCAGGGTCTGGAAACACCATATATTTT.

The chain is built from TRBV2 and TRBJ2-2, with D perhaps TRBD1 (5 bases). The germline V gene encodes CDR1 SNHLY and CDR2 FYNNEI. The CDR3 runs to 16 residues. Trimming shortened V by 3 bases and J by 6 bases, and 17 bases separated the two germline ends. CDR3 region: CASSDYRQKGAGELFF. The DNA for the CDR3 is TGTGCCAGCAGTGATTATAGACAAAAAGGGGCCGGGGAGCTGTTTTTT.

The rearrangement joins TRBV6-6 to TRBJ2-7, with 11 bases lining up with TRBD1. CDR3 size: 15 residues. Trimming removed 2 bases from V and 5 bases from J; junction bases left unmatched: 5. Germline values: CDR1 MNHNY, CDR2 SVGAGI (reference sequence). The CDR3 region is CASSYPGQGVNEQYF. The CDR3 nucleotides read TGTGCCAGCAGTTACCCGGGACAGGGGGTCAACGAGCAGTACTTC.

CDR3 sequence: CASSQWDLGGTEAFF. The CDR3 nucleotides read TGTGCCAGCAGCCAATGGGACCTGGGGGGCACTGAAGCTTTCTTT. The J gene is TRBJ1-1, the V gene TRBV7-2; a weak D match, TRBD1 (5 bases). The germline V and J ends were trimmed by 5 bases and 4 bases, with 17 bases remaining between them. The CDR3 runs to 15 residues. CDR1 is SGHTA, CDR2 FQGNSA, per germline. The full variable domain, rest sourced from reference TRBV7-2 and TRBJ1-1, is GAGVSQSPSNKVTEKGKDVELRCDPISGHTALYWYRQSLGQGLEFLIYFQGNSAPDKSGLPSDRFSAERTGGSVSTLTIQRTQQEDSAVYLCASSQWDLGGTEAFFGQGTRLTVV.

This clone has only a few counts. V gene TRBV18 combines with J gene TRBJ2-7; TRBD2 agrees at 10 bases. Per germline, CDR1 KGHSH and CDR2 LQKENI. V lost 0 bases and J lost 3; bases outside the gene matches: 5. The CDR3 loop spans 16 amino acids. The CDR3 nucleotides are TGTGCCAGCTCACCACCTAGCGGGGGGACCCACTACGAGCAGTACTTC. It is translated as CASSPPSGGTHYEQYF.

This chain joins TRBV15 and TRBJ2-6; the D is unclear. CDR3 length equals 13 residues. V gave up 5 bases and J gave up 0 bases, with 2 bases separating them. Germline-derived CDR1 and CDR2 are LNHNV and YYDKDF (reference sequence). The CDR3 here is CATSDSGANVLTF. Written as DNA, the CDR3 is TGTGCCACCAGCGACTCTGGGGCCAACGTCCTGACTTTC. The entire variable domain, with the rest obtained from reference TRBV15 and TRBJ2-6, is as follows: DAMVIQNPRYQVTQFGKPVTLSCSQTLNHNVMYWYQQKSSQAPKLLFHYYDKDFNNEADTPDNFQSRRPNTSFCFLDIRSPGLGDTAMYLCATSDSGANVLTFGAGSRLTVL.

The chain recombines TRBV15 with TRBJ1-2, with D possibly matching TRBD1 (6 bases). This CDR3 is built from 15 residues. In germline, CDR1 is LNHNV, CDR2 YYDKDF (reference sequence). The V and J ends lost 3 bases and 2 bases respectively, with 13 bases between them. This chain's CDR3 is CATSSIPGVNYGYTF. The CDR3 DNA follows: TGTGCCACCAGCAGCATCCCAGGGGTCAACTATGGCTACACCTTC.

This chain links TRBV7-9 with TRBJ2-6; no firm D call. CDR3 length: 15 amino acids. Trimming removed 8 bases from V and 2 bases from J, with 13 bases in between. Germline CDR1 and CDR2: SEHNR and FQNEAQ (reference sequence). The CDR3 nucleotides read TGTGCCAGCCTACCCCGGAGTGCTGGGGCCAACGTCCTGACTTTC. Translating it yields CASLPRSAGANVLTF.

This clone was seen once. The chain recombines TRBV7-2 with TRBJ2-3; 10 nucleotides match TRBD2. The CDR3 runs 14 residues. V trimming: 1 base; J trimming: 6 bases; junction bases outside the gene matches: 1. The germline V gene has CDR1 SGHTA and CDR2 FQGNSA. CDR3 sequence: CASSLGSGGDTQYF. CDR3 bases: TGTGCCAGCAGCTTAGGTAGCGGGGGGGATACGCAGTATTTT.

The rearrangement links TRBV18 to TRBJ1-2; the D is unclear. CDR1 and CDR2 from the germline V gene are KGHSH and LQKENI. Trimming removed 1 base at V and 2 bases at J, with 11 bases between. CDR3 length equals 15 residues. DNA for the CDR3: TGTGCCAGCTCACCACGGCCCGACACCAACTATGGCTACACCTTC. Translating it yields CASSPRPDTNYGYTF. Combining the CDR3 with reference TRBV18 and TRBJ1-2 gives the whole variable domain NAGVMQNPRHLVRRRGQEARLRCSPMKGHSHVYWYRQLPEEGLKFMVYLQKENIIDESGMPKERFSAEFPKEGPSILRIQQVVRGDSAAYFCASSPRPDTNYGYTFGSGTRLTVV.

The V call is TRBV7-8, the J call TRBJ1-5; D ambiguous. This CDR3 comprises 14 residues. Germline V gene lookup returns CDR1 SGHVS and CDR2 FQNEAQ. Trimming cost V 5 bases and J 11 bases, with 19 bases left between them. CDR3 coding DNA: TGTGCCAGCAGCCGGATCGACGGAAACATGGCCCAGCATTTT. Protein sequence: CASSRIDGNMAQHF.

J is TRBJ2-1 and V is TRBV2; the D gene is possibly TRBD1 (6 bases). V lost 5 bases and J lost 1, with 12 bases in between. The CDR3 extends over 15 amino acids. Germline-derived CDR1 and CDR2 are SNHLY and FYNNEI. CDR3 nucleotide sequence: TGTGCCAGCAGTCAACTTCAGGGGTCCTACAATGAGCAGTTCTTC. Translated: CASSQLQGSYNEQFF.

This rearrangement joins TRBV6-1 to TRBJ1-4; 8 bases are a match to TRBD1. This CDR3 spans 15 amino acids. V lost 8 bases, J lost 0 bases, and 5 bases stayed unmatched. Per the germline V gene, CDR1 is MNHNS and CDR2 is SASEGT. CDR3 DNA: TGTGCCAGCGGGACAGGCGACGCAACTAATGAAAAACTGTTTTTT. It translates to CASGTGDATNEKLFF.